One sample yielded the 23 T cell receptor beta chains listed below, sequenced in a study of T cells in Graves' hyperthyroidism and ophthalmopathy. RNA transcripts served as the template for amplifying TCR beta CDR3 regions. The HTBI primer set served for first-round RT-PCR of the TCR CDR3. MiXCR, run by TCRdb on the multiplex PCR reads, gives a single entry per CDR3 protein. The repertoire holds roughly 840,000 distinct CDR3 sequences, with about two fifths as singletons. Sequenced: blood. These receptors were taken from a man aged 18 to 29 with Graves' hyperthyroidism.

Concerning this clonotype itself: Mismatch with germline at one junction end may stem from a read error. This chain uses TRBV11-2 with TRBJ1-4; no clear D gene. The CDR3 length is 13 residues. The V gene's germline CDR1 is SGHAT and CDR2 FQNNGV. DNA of the CDR3: TGTGCCTGCAGCCCGGGAACGGGTGAAAAACTGTTTTTT. Translating gives CACSPGTGEKLFF.

Many counts were recorded for this clonotype. The J gene is TRBJ1-1, the V gene TRBV7-3; the D gene is possibly TRBD1 (5 bases). V lost 7 bases and J lost 1, with 13 bases in between. The CDR3 has 14 amino acids. The germline V gene has CDR1 SGHTA and CDR2 FQGTGA. This CDR3 reads CASTLGAGNTEAFF. Written as DNA, the CDR3 is TGTGCCAGCACCCTAGGGGCAGGGAACACTGAAGCTTTCTTT.

Concerning this clonotype: Possible read error: a much larger clone is one base away. V is TRBV19 and J is TRBJ1-6; a weak D match, TRBD1 (5 bases). The V end lost 9 bases, the J end lost 7 bases, and 16 bases lay between the germline ends. From germline, CDR1 is LNHDA and CDR2 SQIVND (reference sequence). This CDR3 has 14 amino acids. The CDR3 is CASNTGTENSPLHF. DNA of the CDR3: TGTGCCAGCAACACCGGGACGGAGAATTCACCCCTCCACTTT. The full variable domain, with the rest looked up from reference TRBV19 and TRBJ1-6, is DGGITQSPKYLFRKEGQNVTLSCEQNLNHDAMYWYRQDPGQGLRLIYYSQIVNDFQKGDIAEGYSVSREKKESFPLTVTSAQKNPTAFYLCASNTGTENSPLHFGNGTRLTVT.

The chain has TRBV5-1 and TRBJ1-1, with D perhaps TRBD1 (6 bases). The CDR3 extends over 15 amino acids. Trimming stripped 3 bases from V and 1 base from J, with 13 bases between. Germline V gene lookup returns CDR1 SGHRS and CDR2 YFSETQ. As DNA, the CDR3 is TGCGCCAGCAGCTGGGGGTCGACAGGGAACACTGAAGCTTTCTTT. It translates to CASSWGSTGNTEAFF.

The chain combines TRBV12-3 or TRBV12-4 with TRBJ1-5; D call uncertain. The CDR3 length is 16 residues. V shed 3 bases and J shed 1 base, with 13 bases lying between them. CDR3 residues: CASSFYGEGSNQPQHF. The CDR3 nucleotides are TGTGCCAGCAGTTTTTACGGGGAGGGAAGCAATCAGCCCCAGCATTTT.

This clonotype was counted only a few times. The chain carries TRBV7-8 and TRBJ2-5, with TRBD2 matching 10 bases. In germline, CDR1 is SGHVS, CDR2 FQNEAQ. After removal of 5 bases from V and 5 bases from J, the junction contained 14 bases not matched to a gene. This CDR3 contains 17 residues. CDR3 region: CASSPGRLAGVGETQYF. CDR3 DNA: TGTGCCAGCAGCCCCGGGCGTCTAGCGGGAGTGGGGGAGACCCAGTACTTC.

In its sample, this clonotype was seen a few times. This chain links TRBV9 with TRBJ2-7, with D perhaps assigned TRBD1 or TRBD2 (5 bases each). Germline V CDR1 and CDR2: SGDLS, YYNGEE. The CDR3 sequence is 13 residues long. V lost 7 bases to trimming and J lost 1 base, with 12 bases between them. CDR3 residues: CASGQGDSYEQYF. The CDR3 nucleotides are TGTGCCAGCGGGCAGGGAGATTCCTACGAGCAGTACTTC.

This clonotype was seen at least ten times. The rearrangement joins TRBV12-3 or TRBV12-4 to TRBJ1-5; D is unclear. Trimming removed 9 bases at V and 2 bases at J, with 8 bases between. The CDR3 extends over 12 amino acids. The CDR3 loop is CASRDGNQPQHF. The CDR3 coding sequence is TGTGCCAGTCGGGATGGCAATCAGCCCCAGCATTTT.

This clonotype was detected only a few times. The gene calls are TRBV14 and TRBJ1-6; D gene ambiguous. The V gene's germline CDR1 is SGHDN and CDR2 FVKESK. V lost 4 bases and J 4 bases, leaving 14 bases between the germline ends. The CDR3 contains 16 residues. CDR3 DNA: TGTGCCAGCAGCCCGGGGAGGGCTCTATATAATTCACCCCTCCACTTT. As protein: CASSPGRALYNSPLHF.

This clonotype was detected only once. A much larger clone differs by one base, so this may be a read error. The chain links TRBV2 to TRBJ2-7, with D maybe TRBD1 (6 bases). The CDR3 spans 13 residues. Germline V CDR1 and CDR2: SNHLY, FYNNEI. The CDR3 sequence: CTSSEAGVHEQYF. The CDR3 DNA reads TGTACCAGCAGTGAGGCAGGGGTCCACGAGCAGTACTTC.

The J gene is TRBJ2-7, the V gene TRBV7-9; D may correspond to TRBD1 or TRBD2 (6 bases each). The V end was cut by 5 bases, the J end by 3 bases, with 17 bases between. Germline CDR1 SEHNR, CDR2 FQNEAQ (reference sequence). The CDR3 contains 15 residues. CDR3 coding DNA: TGTGCCAGCAGCCCGAGCGGACGGGGGCTCTACGAGCAGTACTTC. Its translation is CASSPSGRGLYEQYF.

This clonotype came up a few times. The V call is TRBV2, the J call TRBJ2-5, with 7 nucleotides matching TRBD1. CDR3 length: 12 amino acids. With V trimmed by 7 bases and J by 5 bases, 4 bases remained unmatched. CDR1 is SNHLY, CDR2 FYNNEI, per germline. CDR3 sequence (DNA): TGTGCCAGCATTGAGGGGGCGGAGACCCAGTACTTC. Protein product: CASIEGAETQYF. Drawing the rest from reference TRBV2 and TRBJ2-5, the complete variable domain is EPEVTQTPSHQVTQMGQEVILRCVPISNHLYFYWYRQILGQKVEFLVSFYNNEISEKSEIFDDQFSVERPDGSNFTLKIRSTKLEDSAMYFCASIEGAETQYFGPGTRLLVL.

This clonotype was seen many times. The rearrangement links TRBV20-1 to TRBJ2-5, with D perhaps matching TRBD1 (7 bases). Trimming pared 3 bases from V and 9 bases from J, leaving 20 bases between. The germline V gene has CDR1 DFQATT and CDR2 SNEGSKA (reference sequence). CDR3 length equals 14 residues. This CDR3 is CSARGGQLGGAQYF. The CDR3 nucleotides read TGCAGTGCTAGGGGGGGACAGCTCGGGGGAGCCCAGTACTTC.

The chain uses TRBV10-3 and TRBJ1-5, with a weak D call TRBD1 (5 bases). Trimming took off 10 bases at V and 0 bases at J, with 16 bases between the two ends. Germline CDR1 is ENHRY and CDR2 is SYGVKD. CDR3 length: 15 amino acids. CDR3 coding DNA: TGTGCCAGCTGGAGGGGAGGATTTAGCAATCAGCCCCAGCATTTT. Protein product: CASWRGGFSNQPQHF.

This clonotype was observed once. The J gene is TRBJ1-4, the V gene TRBV2; the match to TRBD1 covers 7 bases. The CDR3 extends over 15 amino acids. V shed 5 bases, J shed 0 bases, and the junction held 3 bases outside the gene matches. CDR1 is SNHLY, CDR2 FYNNEI, per germline. CDR3 sequence reads: CASSRDSATNEKLFF. Here the CDR3 DNA reads TGTGCCAGCAGTAGGGACAGTGCAACTAATGAAAAACTGTTTTTT.

This clonotype was observed a few times. This may arise from a read error, as a much more abundant clone is one base away. The chain recombines TRBV20-1 with TRBJ1-1; D is uncertain. Trimming shortened V by 5 bases and J by 1 base, and 5 bases separated the two germline ends. This CDR3 contains 11 residues. Germline CDR1 reads DFQATT; CDR2 reads SNEGSKA (reference sequence). CDR3 protein: CSAWRNTEAFF. CDR3 sequence (DNA): TGCAGTGCTTGGCGGAACACTGAAGCTTTCTTT.

At least ten counts were recorded for this clonotype. The chain combines TRBV15 with TRBJ2-7; no clear D gene. From germline, CDR1 is LNHNV and CDR2 YYDKDF (reference sequence). The CDR3 spans 13 residues. The germline V and J ends were trimmed by 2 bases and 6 bases, with 11 bases remaining between them. CDR3 DNA sequence: TGTGCCACCAGCAGATGGAACTCGGGCGAGCAGTACTTC. Protein: CATSRWNSGEQYF.

This clonotype was seen repeatedly, ten times or more. The chain is built from TRBV19 and TRBJ2-7; D not resolved. The V gene lost 5 bases and the J gene lost 3 bases, with 11 bases spanning the gap. The length of the CDR3 is 13 residues. Per the germline V gene, CDR1 is LNHDA and CDR2 is SQIVND (reference sequence). The CDR3 sequence is CASSRARLYEQYF. The DNA of the CDR3 is TGTGCCAGTAGTCGCGCCAGACTCTACGAGCAGTACTTC.

This CDR3 is CASSPRTSVGELFF. CDR3 DNA: TGTGCCAGCAGCCCCCGGACTAGCGTCGGGGAGCTGTTTTTT. This chain joins TRBV9 and TRBJ2-2; 9 nucleotides agree with TRBD2. The ends lost 4 bases at V and 7 bases at J; junction bases unmatched: 5. This CDR3 contains 14 residues. CDR1 is SGDLS, CDR2 YYNGEE, per germline. Drawing the rest from reference TRBV9 and TRBJ2-2, the complete variable domain is DSGVTQTPKHLITATGQRVTLRCSPRSGDLSVYWYQQSLDQGLQFLIQYYNGEERAKGNILERFSAQQFPDLHSELNLSSLELGDSALYFCASSPRTSVGELFFGEGSRLTVL.

With regard to this clonotype: Being one base from a much bigger clone, this may be a read error. The rearrangement uses TRBV6-5 and TRBJ1-1; D perhaps matches TRBD1 (5 bases). Per germline, CDR1 MNHEY and CDR2 SVGAGI. V was clipped by 2 bases and J by 4 bases, with 5 bases between them. This CDR3 comprises 12 residues. The CDR3 DNA follows: TGTGCCAGCAGTTACGGGACCACTGAAGCTTTCTTT. Protein sequence: CASSYGTTEAFF.

As regards this clonotype: At one of its ends the junction is not consistent with the germline gene, which may arise from a read error. The chain couples TRBV10-3 to TRBJ2-5; possible D gene TRBD1, 6 bases. The CDR3 totals 13 residues. Per the germline V gene, CDR1 is ENHRY and CDR2 is SYGVKD. CDR3 nucleotide sequence: TGTGCCAGCAGTGTCACAGGGCTAGAGACCCAGTACTTC. Its protein is CASSVTGLETQYF.

This clonotype was detected a few times. The V and J genes are TRBV20-1 and TRBJ2-7; a weak D match, TRBD2 (5 bases). This CDR3 is 11 amino acids long. Germline V gene lookup returns CDR1 DFQATT and CDR2 SNEGSKA (reference sequence). V was trimmed by 3 bases and J by 12 bases, leaving 15 bases between them. CDR3 sequence: CSASSSSQLYF. The CDR3 DNA reads TGCAGTGCTAGTTCCTCTAGCCAGTTGTACTTC.

V usage is TRBV9 and J usage is TRBJ2-6; 9 positions agree with TRBD2. With 6 bases clipped from V and 4 bases from J, the junction kept 5 bases outside the gene matches. Germline assignment: CDR1 SGDLS and CDR2 YYNGEE. This CDR3 comprises 15 residues. CDR3 bases: TGTGCCAGCACCGGCGGGAGGGCGGGGGCCAACGTCCTGACTTTC. Translating gives CASTGGRAGANVLTF.